This TCR beta chain was sequenced during a study of metastatic and nonmetastatic thyroid tumors. Study summary: The authors compared repertoires across blood and tumor or nodule tissue from malignant and benign thyroid patients. Study-level findings and limits: Malignant thyroid tumors reportedly exceeded benign nodules significantly in TCR beta diversity, with the difference appearing in blood and tumor.

Authors' processing steps: A papillary thyroid cancer distant-metastasis classifier was built from CDR3 differences across clinicopathological groups. Using MiXCR, TCRdb reanalyzed the PCR reads. These V and J calls are TCRdb output, not the study's own analysis. The sample has about 92,000 clones; about 15% are singletons. This clone was found many times. What it recognizes is unknown. This specimen includes other DNA sequences encoding the same CDR3. Thyroid surgery had not been preceded by any treatment in any patient. The sample consisted of blood. This sequence originates from a female donor with papillary thyroid cancer or a benign thyroid nodule (not recorded which). Some clones in this sample may be carry-over from other donors' samples.

In DNA, the CDR3 is TGCGCCAGCAGCTTGGCCGGGGCGCTGATCGAGCAGTACTTC. It encodes CASSLAGALIEQYF. The chain joins TRBV5-1 to TRBJ2-7; D assignment may be TRBD1 or TRBD2 (5 bases each). The CDR3 consists of 14 residues. CDR1 and CDR2 from the germline V gene are SGHRS and YFSETQ. V gave up 0 bases and J gave up 6 bases, with 13 bases separating them.